This passage covers 13 T cell receptor beta chains from one sample sequenced in a study of blood T cells in healthy people across ages. Then a second PCR, running roughly 7 to 11 cycles, was carried out with a sample-barcoded 5' primer and a J-beta primer mix. TCRdb used MiXCR to reprocess the 5' RACE reads, holding one entry per CDR3 protein. The sample yields hundreds of thousands of distinct CDR3 sequences, more than 35% seen once. What was sequenced was blood. Every receptor here comes from a man at least 80 years old in good health.

The V and J genes are TRBV5-1 and TRBJ1-1, with D unresolved. Looked up from germline, CDR1 is SGHRS and CDR2 is YFSETQ. V was shortened by 0 bases and J by 1 base, with 4 bases between the two germline ends. The CDR3 contains 13 residues. CDR3 protein: CASSLEQNTEAFF. DNA for the CDR3: TGCGCCAGCAGCTTGGAACAGAACACTGAAGCTTTCTTT.

This clonotype was seen many times. The chain employs TRBV5-6 and TRBJ2-5; 9 bases line up with TRBD1. Germline V gene sequence: CDR1 SGHDT, CDR2 YYEEEE. The CDR3 has 15 residues. With V trimmed by 5 bases and J by 4 bases, 9 bases remained unmatched. The CDR3 region has the DNA TGTGCCAGCAGTCAACCGGGACAGGGTACAGAGACCCAGTACTTC. It specifies CASSQPGQGTETQYF. The full variable domain, with the rest looked up from reference TRBV5-6 and TRBJ2-5, is DAGVTQSPTHLIKTRGQQVTLRCSPKSGHDTVSWYQQALGQGPQFIFQYYEEEERQRGNFPDRFSGHQFPNYSSELNVNALLLGDSALYLCASSQPGQGTETQYFGPGTRLLVL.

V is TRBV6-2 or TRBV6-3 and J is TRBJ2-1; either TRBD1 or TRBD2 may fit D (5 bases each). CDR1 and CDR2 from the germline V gene are MNHEY and SVGEGT. The CDR3 spans 18 residues. The ends were cut back, 2 bases at V and 7 bases at J, with 24 bases in the middle. CDR3: CASSYPQGQGPLRNEQFF. In DNA, the CDR3 is TGTGCCAGCAGTTACCCCCAGGGCCAGGGACCTCTCAGGAATGAGCAGTTCTTC.

The genes are TRBV7-9 and TRBJ2-1; 11 nucleotides match TRBD2. Germline loops: CDR1 SEHNR, CDR2 FQNEAQ (reference sequence). This CDR3 comprises 16 residues. V was pared by 3 bases and J by 4 bases, with 5 bases of the junction left unmatched. CDR3 sequence reads: CASSFPGLAAYNEQFF. The CDR3 region has the DNA TGTGCCAGCAGCTTCCCGGGACTAGCGGCATACAATGAGCAGTTCTTC. The full variable domain, with the rest looked up from reference TRBV7-9 and TRBJ2-1, is DTGVSQNPRHKITKRGQNVTFRCDPISEHNRLYWYRQTLGQGPEFLTYFQNEAQLEKSRLLSDRFSAERPKGSFSTLEIQRTEQGDSAMYLCASSFPGLAAYNEQFFGPGTRLTVL.

This clonotype showed up many times. The chain has TRBV29-1 and TRBJ2-1; 7 nucleotides align to TRBD2. Germline V lookup: CDR1 SQVTM, CDR2 ANQGSEA. The ends lost 6 bases at V and 4 bases at J; junction bases unmatched: 6. The CDR3 has 13 residues. In DNA, the CDR3 is TGCAGCGTCGAGCGGGGAGGTTACAATGAGCAGTTCTTC. It encodes CSVERGGYNEQFF.

This clonotype was found many times. The genes are TRBV7-2 and TRBJ2-5, with unresolved D. Germline CDR1 and CDR2: SGHTA and FQGNSA. The V and J ends lost 6 bases and 2 bases respectively, with 16 bases between them. The CDR3 runs to 15 residues. This CDR3 reads CASRYQTESQETQYF. The CDR3 DNA reads as TGTGCCAGCAGATACCAGACGGAATCGCAAGAGACCCAGTACTTC.

The genes are TRBV9 and TRBJ2-2; no definite D call. The CDR3 contains 20 residues. Per the germline V gene, CDR1 is SGDLS and CDR2 is YYNGEE. V was trimmed by 1 base and J by 0 bases, leaving 22 bases between them. CDR3 DNA sequence: TGTGCCAGCAGCGTAAGGAGAGCAGGTCCTGGGCAGACGAACACCGGGGAGCTGTTTTTT. Translation: CASSVRRAGPGQTNTGELFF.

Regarding this clonotype: Its ends do not fully match the called genes, so a read error is possible. V usage is TRBV11-2 and J usage is TRBJ2-1; TRBD2 matches 8 bases. The CDR3 covers 16 residues. Germline V CDR1 and CDR2: SGHAT, FQNNGV. This chain's CDR3 is CAGSLASSGIYNEQFF. CDR3 nucleotide sequence: TGTGCCGGCAGCTTAGCAAGTAGCGGGATATACAATGAGCAGTTCTTC. The variable domain in full, completed from reference TRBV11-2 and TRBJ2-1, reads EAGVAQSPRYKIIEKRQSVAFWCNPISGHATLYWYQQILGQGPKLLIQFQNNGVVDDSQLPKDRFSAERLKGVDSTLKIQPAKLEDSAVYLCAGSLASSGIYNEQFFGPGTRLTVL.

CDR3 sequence (DNA): TGTGCCTCAGAGCCGGGACAGGGAAACAATGAGCAGTTCTTC. Protein: CASEPGQGNNEQFF. This rearrangement joins TRBV30 to TRBJ2-1; 9 nucleotides agree with TRBD1. CDR3 length: 14 amino acids. Losses at the gene ends were 7 bases for V and 5 bases for J; bases not matched to a gene: 9. The germline gives CDR1 GTSNPN, CDR2 SVGIG (reference sequence).

The chain recombines TRBV20-1 with TRBJ1-5; tentatively, D is TRBD1 (5 bases). The V gene lost 2 bases and the J gene lost 2 bases, with 16 bases spanning the gap. CDR3 length: 16 residues. Germline values: CDR1 DFQATT, CDR2 SNEGSKA (reference sequence). CDR3 loop: CSARPDPGVGNQPQHF. The DNA of the CDR3 is TGCAGTGCTAGACCCGATCCGGGGGTCGGCAATCAGCCCCAGCATTTT.

This rearrangement joins TRBV19 to TRBJ2-1; D may be TRBD2 (5 bases). The CDR3 sequence is 15 residues long. V was clipped by 5 bases and J by 0 bases, with 11 bases between them. Germline lookup yields CDR1 LNHDA and CDR2 SQIVND (reference sequence). CDR3 residues: CASSLLGVSYNEQFF. CDR3 nucleotide sequence: TGTGCCAGTAGTTTACTAGGAGTCTCCTACAATGAGCAGTTCTTC.

The chain combines TRBV28 with TRBJ2-1, with D maybe TRBD1 (6 bases). The better agreement between TRBJ2-7 and the DNA end casts doubt on the J call. This CDR3 is 15 amino acids long. Germline-derived CDR1 and CDR2 are MDHEN and SYDVKM. The CDR3: CASSHTGFEYNEQYF. Written as DNA, the CDR3 is TGTGCCAGCAGTCATACAGGGTTTGAGTACAATGAGCAGTACTTC.

DNA of the CDR3: TGCAGTGCACCTCTAGCGGGAGTGACAGATACGCAGTATTTT. Its protein product is CSAPLAGVTDTQYF. V usage is TRBV20-1 and J usage is TRBJ2-3; TRBD2 aligns across 10 bases. The CDR3 contains 14 residues. The ends lost 6 bases at V and 3 bases at J; junction bases unmatched: 6. Germline V gene sequence: CDR1 DFQATT, CDR2 SNEGSKA (reference sequence).